This T cell receptor beta chain originates from a study of T cells in Graves' hyperthyroidism and ophthalmopathy. Study findings and constraints: In blood, most of the thyroid clonotypes expanded above 0.001 were also present.

RNA transcripts provided the source from which TCR beta CDR3 regions were amplified. The primer set for the first-round RT-PCR of the TCR CDR3 was HTBI. TCRdb used MiXCR to reprocess the multiplex PCR reads, holding one entry per CDR3 protein. The table records around 500,000 distinct CDR3 sequences, about 20% of them present only once. This clonotype has more than one count but fewer than ten. Its specificity is not known. V lost 3 bases and J 3 bases, leaving 13 bases between the germline ends. CDR1 and CDR2 from the germline V gene are SGHTS and YDEGEE. The CDR3 loop spans 15 amino acids. Over 8 ml fresh peripheral blood yielded the PBMCs.

The chain links TRBV5-8 to TRBJ1-5, with unresolved D. The sequence was obtained from a woman aged 70-85 years with Graves' ophthalmopathy. The sequenced sample consisted of blood. CDR3 residues: CASSSGTGNNQPQHF. The DNA of the CDR3 is TGTGCCAGCAGCTCCGGTACTGGTAACAATCAGCCCCAGCATTTT.